This T cell receptor (beta chain) was sequenced during a study of T cell clonality in common variable immunodeficiency. This clone was seen at least ten times. The read comes to an end 3 residues before the CDR3 does, leaving the germline J gene to fill in the end. Donors gave roughly 4.5 to 8.5 ml heparinized peripheral whole blood. The V and J ends lost 5 bases and 0 bases, in that order; junction bases with no gene match: 7. The CDR3 contains 17 residues. Germline V gives CDR1 LNHDA, CDR2 SQIVND (reference sequence). The protocol was immunoSEQ multiplex PCR, while the TCRdb copy is restricted to in-frame clones and leaves out a portion. This sample has 35,000 to 45,000 clones and no singletons, with about 3% in the ten largest.

The chain joins TRBV19 to TRBJ2-1; 10 bases are a match to TRBD2. Sequenced input: peripheral blood mononuclear cells. The receptor was derived from a person aged 18 to 70 in good health. CDR3 bases read: TGTGCCAGTAGTTTATCTAGCGGGAGCAGCTCCTACAATGAG. It is translated as CASSLSSGSSSYNE. The full CDR3 reads CASSLSSGSSSYNEQFF.